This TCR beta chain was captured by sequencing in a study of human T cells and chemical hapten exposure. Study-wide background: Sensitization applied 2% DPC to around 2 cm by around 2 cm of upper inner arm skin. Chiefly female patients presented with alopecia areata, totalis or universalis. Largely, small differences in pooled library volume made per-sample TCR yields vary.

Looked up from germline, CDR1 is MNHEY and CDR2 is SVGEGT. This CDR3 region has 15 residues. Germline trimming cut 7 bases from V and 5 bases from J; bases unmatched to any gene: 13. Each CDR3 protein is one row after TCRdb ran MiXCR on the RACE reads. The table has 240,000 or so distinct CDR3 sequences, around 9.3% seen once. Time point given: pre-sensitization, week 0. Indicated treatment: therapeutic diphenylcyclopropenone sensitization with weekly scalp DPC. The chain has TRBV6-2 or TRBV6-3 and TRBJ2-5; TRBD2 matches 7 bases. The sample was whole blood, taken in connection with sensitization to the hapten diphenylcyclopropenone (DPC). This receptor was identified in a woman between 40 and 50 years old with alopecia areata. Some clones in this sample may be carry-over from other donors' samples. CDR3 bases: TGTGCCAGCACCACCCAGCAGGGAGGGATTGAGACCCAGTACTTC. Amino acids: CASTTQQGGIETQYF.